These 5 T cell receptor beta chains were all obtained from the same sample, sequenced in a study of CD8 T cells in ankylosing spondylitis. TCRdb independently ran MiXCR on the 5' RACE reads; one entry per CDR3 protein. In the table there are 26,000 or so distinct CDR3 sequences, over 6.5% of which are singletons. Sequenced material: blood. The receptors shown here come from a male donor with ankylosing spondylitis or in good health (not recorded which).

This clonotype has a handful of counts. This chain joins TRBV28 and TRBJ2-6; possibly TRBD2 for D (6 bases). CDR3 size: 15 residues. Germline CDR1 MDHEN, CDR2 SYDVKM. The ends were cut back, 5 bases at V and 2 bases at J, with 10 bases in the middle. CDR3 in amino acids: CASSIPGAGANVLTF. For the CDR3, the DNA is TGTGCCAGCAGTATTCCGGGGGCTGGGGCCAACGTCCTGACTTTC.

The CDR3 nucleotides are TGTGCCAGCAGCCCCCAAACAGGGCAATTATCCACAGATACGCAGTATTTT. Protein sequence: CASSPQTGQLSTDTQYF. V usage is TRBV7-9 and J usage is TRBJ2-3; D perhaps matches TRBD1 (6 bases). The CDR3 spans 17 residues. CDR1 and CDR2 from the germline V gene are SEHNR and FQNEAQ (reference sequence). The V gene lost 5 bases and the J gene lost 2 bases, with 20 bases spanning the gap. The full variable domain, with the rest looked up from reference TRBV7-9 and TRBJ2-3, is DTGVSQNPRHKITKRGQNVTFRCDPISEHNRLYWYRQTLGQGPEFLTYFQNEAQLEKSRLLSDRFSAERPKGSFSTLEIQRTEQGDSAMYLCASSPQTGQLSTDTQYFGPGTRLTVL.

This clonotype was detected a few times. This sequence joins TRBV5-1 and TRBJ2-1, with 8 bases aligning to TRBD2. Germline values: CDR1 SGHRS, CDR2 YFSETQ. V was clipped by 4 bases and J by 9 bases; unmatched bases: 6. The CDR3 loop spans 13 amino acids. CDR3 protein: CASSPGGAGEQFF. The CDR3 coding sequence is TGCGCCAGCAGCCCCGGGGGGGCGGGTGAGCAGTTCTTC.

This clonotype was observed a handful of times. The chain uses TRBV14 and TRBJ1-3; the D is unclear. Germline-derived CDR1 and CDR2 are SGHDN and FVKESK. Trimming left V 1 base short and J 0 bases short, with 10 bases between. The CDR3 is made up of 16 amino acids. CDR3 sequence: CASSQVIGGSGNTIYF. As DNA, the CDR3 is TGTGCCAGCAGCCAAGTAATCGGTGGCTCTGGAAACACCATATATTTT. The complete variable domain, with remaining parts taken from reference TRBV14 and TRBJ1-3, reads EAGVTQFPSHSVIEKGQTVTLRCDPISGHDNLYWYRRVMGKEIKFLLHFVKESKQDESGMPNNRFLAERTGGTYSTLKVQPAELEDSGVYFCASSQVIGGSGNTIYFGEGSWLTVV.

A few counts support this clonotype. The chain is built from TRBV7-2 and TRBJ2-3; D tentatively reads TRBD1 or TRBD2 (5 bases each). Deletions cut 6 bases from V and 2 bases from J, with 12 bases between. Looked up from germline, CDR1 is SGHTA and CDR2 is FQGNSA. CDR3 size: 14 residues. CDR3 region: CASRERGYTDTQYF. The CDR3 DNA reads TGTGCCAGCAGGGAGAGGGGCTACACAGATACGCAGTATTTT.